What follows are 17 T cell receptor beta chains derived from one specimen sequenced in a study of T cell repertoires in cytomegalovirus infection. TCRdb analysed the reads with MiXCR anew, one entry per CDR3 protein. The sample lists fewer than 850,000 distinct CDR3 sequences; 29% were seen once. Their recognized antigens are unknown. Sample: cultured CD8+ T cells from PBMCs, taken from culture after CMV antigen stimulation. These receptor sequences come from a human donor in good health (CMV status not recorded). Some clones in this sample may be carry-over from other donors' samples.

A few counts support this clonotype. The CDR3 spells CASSATGTSNYGYTF. DNA of the CDR3: TGTGCCAGCAGTGCCACCGGGACAAGCAACTATGGCTACACCTTC. The chain employs TRBV6-5 and TRBJ1-2; D might be TRBD1 (6 bases). The germline V gene encodes CDR1 MNHEY and CDR2 SVGAGI. The CDR3 has 15 residues. With 5 bases removed from V and 2 bases from J, the gap between germline ends came to 15 bases.

This chain joins TRBV27 and TRBJ2-1, with D tentatively TRBD1 (5 bases). Germline CDR1 reads MNHEY; CDR2 reads SMNVEV (reference sequence). This CDR3 is 16 amino acids long. With 4 bases removed from V and 2 bases from J, the gap between germline ends came to 15 bases. CDR3 loop: CASSSPTAHPYNEQFF. The CDR3, as DNA: TGTGCCAGCAGTTCTCCGACAGCTCATCCCTACAATGAGCAGTTCTTC.

The chain uses TRBV12-3 or TRBV12-4 and TRBJ2-5; D remains unclear. V was shortened by 9 bases and J by 6 bases, with 26 bases between the two germline ends. The CDR3 consists of 16 residues. This CDR3 reads CASKDTGAADGKTQYF. DNA of the CDR3: TGTGCCAGTAAAGATACCGGTGCCGCGGATGGGAAGACCCAGTACTTC.

This clonotype was recorded a few times. The chain carries TRBV11-3 and TRBJ2-7; D is undetermined. The germline V and J ends were trimmed by 3 bases and 2 bases, with 8 bases remaining between them. Germline V gene sequence: CDR1 SGHNT, CDR2 YENEEA. This CDR3 spans 13 amino acids. CDR3 loop: CASSLLPAYEQYF. DNA of the CDR3: TGTGCCAGCAGCTTGTTACCTGCCTACGAGCAGTACTTC.

J is TRBJ1-5 and V is TRBV28, with D possibly matching TRBD1 (6 bases). Germline assignment: CDR1 MDHEN and CDR2 SYDVKM. This CDR3 has 17 residues. V was cut by 9 bases and J by 2 bases, with 23 bases left in between. For the CDR3, the DNA is TGTGCCAGTCAAGGGGGGTTCGAAGGTCGCGGCAATCAGCCCCAGCATTTT. This codes for CASQGGFEGRGNQPQHF.

V gene TRBV6-1 combines with J gene TRBJ1-1, with 7 bases identical to TRBD1. The J segment lost 2 bases and the V segment lost 7 bases, leaving 16 bases of the junction unmatched. CDR3 size: 17 residues. Per the germline V gene, CDR1 is MNHNS and CDR2 is SASEGT. Here the CDR3 DNA reads TGTGCCAGCACCCCATTCGGAAAGGGGGCGAGAAACACTGAAGCTTTCTTT. This codes for CASTPFGKGARNTEAFF.

The rearrangement uses TRBV6-2 or TRBV6-3 and TRBJ1-2; D is perhaps TRBD1 (5 bases). CDR3 length: 16 amino acids. Germline CDR1 is MNHEY and CDR2 is SVGEGT. V lost 7 bases and J lost 5, with 23 bases in between. Written as DNA, the CDR3 is TGTGCCAGCACCCACGGGACTATCTGGCTAAATTATGGCTACACCTTC. Translating it yields CASTHGTIWLNYGYTF.

This clonotype was seen a single time. The junction and the germline gene differ at one end; a read error may be behind it. The V and J genes are TRBV6-8 and TRBJ1-1; possibly TRBD1 for D (6 bases). Germline V gene lookup returns CDR1 MNHGY and CDR2 SAAAGT. The CDR3 length is 15 residues. CDR3 sequence reads: CATTIFRQALTDAFF. Written as DNA, the CDR3 is TGTGCCACTACTATCTTCCGACAGGCTCTCACTGATGCTTTCTTT.

The chain couples TRBV28 to TRBJ2-1; a weak D match, TRBD1 (6 bases). Trimming took off 2 bases at V and 9 bases at J, with 11 bases between the two ends. Germline values: CDR1 MDHEN, CDR2 SYDVKM. CDR3 length: 13 amino acids. The CDR3 here is CASSLDRWGEQFF. In DNA form, the CDR3 reads TGTGCCAGCAGTTTAGACAGGTGGGGTGAGCAGTTCTTC.

This clonotype was counted only a few times. The genes are TRBV7-2 and TRBJ1-2; possible D gene TRBD1, 6 bases. The CDR3 length is 16 residues. The germline CDR1 and CDR2 sequences are SGHTA and FQGNSA. Trimming pared 2 bases from V and 6 bases from J, leaving 19 bases between. The CDR3, as DNA: TGTGCCAGCAGCTTACCCCCCACAGGGTTGAGGAATGGCTACACCTTC. Protein: CASSLPPTGLRNGYTF.

The sample holds many counts of this clonotype. V is TRBV11-3 and J is TRBJ2-5; TRBD1 aligns across 7 bases. V shed 6 bases and J 2 bases; nucleotides not matched to a gene: 6. The CDR3 consists of 14 residues. Germline CDR1 SGHNT, CDR2 YENEEA. CDR3: CASSQTGSQETQYF. The CDR3 coding sequence is TGTGCCAGCAGTCAGACAGGGAGTCAAGAGACCCAGTACTTC. The whole variable domain, remainder taken from reference TRBV11-3 and TRBJ2-5, is EAGVVQSPRYKIIEKKQPVAFWCNPISGHNTLYWYLQNLGQGPELLIRYENEEAVDDSQLPKDRFSAERLKGVDSTLKIQPAELGDSAVYLCASSQTGSQETQYFGPGTRLLVL.

The V gene is TRBV5-1, the J gene TRBJ2-7, with D tentatively TRBD1 or TRBD2 (5 bases each). CDR3 length: 15 amino acids. V was clipped by 2 bases and J by 4 bases, with 16 bases between them. Germline V gives CDR1 SGHRS, CDR2 YFSETQ. DNA for the CDR3: TGCGCCAGCAGCTTCAGGTTTGAGGGGCGTTACGAGCAGTACTTC. This encodes CASSFRFEGRYEQYF. Full variable domain (missing parts from reference TRBV5-1 and TRBJ2-7): KAGVTQTPRYLIKTRGQQVTLSCSPISGHRSVSWYQQTPGQGLQFLFEYFSETQRNKGNFPGRFSGRQFSNSRSEMNVSTLELGDSALYLCASSFRFEGRYEQYFGPGTRLTVT.

Concerning this clonotype itself: This may stem from a read error, because a much larger clone lies one nucleotide away. The chain couples TRBV7-6 to TRBJ2-1; the match to TRBD2 covers 8 bases. Germline V CDR1 and CDR2: SGHVS, FNYEAQ. The CDR3 is 15 residues long. This CDR3 reads CASSYRGGPYDEQFF. The CDR3 DNA reads TGTGCCAGCAGCTACCGCGGGGGGCCCTACGATGAGCAGTTCTTC.

This clonotype was observed a few times. CDR3 loop: CASSPWGGATDTQYF. In DNA, the CDR3 is TGTGCCAGCAGTCCTTGGGGGGGGGCAACAGATACGCAGTATTTT. V gene TRBV2 combines with J gene TRBJ2-3; weak D call: TRBD2 (7 bases). This CDR3 comprises 15 residues. Between the trimmed V and J ends, which lost 5 bases and 3 bases, there was a span of 15 bases. Germline V gives CDR1 SNHLY, CDR2 FYNNEI.

The chain employs TRBV28 and TRBJ2-5; 7 bases fit TRBD2. V gave up 2 bases and J gave up 2 bases; unmatched junction bases: 11. Per germline, CDR1 MDHEN and CDR2 SYDVKM. The CDR3 is 17 residues long. The CDR3 is CASSLAAGTISQETQYF. The CDR3 coding sequence is TGTGCCAGCAGTTTAGCGGCTGGGACTATTTCACAAGAGACCCAGTACTTC.

The genes are TRBV27 and TRBJ2-3; D is ambiguous. CDR1 and CDR2 from the germline V gene are MNHEY and SMNVEV (reference sequence). The V and J ends lost 10 bases and 4 bases respectively, with 15 bases between them. The CDR3 is 13 amino acids. CDR3 DNA sequence: TGTGCCACCTTAGATGGCCCCCCAGATACGCAGTATTTT. It yields the protein CATLDGPPDTQYF.

This clonotype was picked up many times. This rearrangement joins TRBV12-3 or TRBV12-4 to TRBJ2-1; no clear D. V was shortened by 6 bases and J by 3 bases, with 12 bases between the two germline ends. CDR3 length: 14 amino acids. CDR3 nucleotides: TGTGCCAGCAGCTTAACAAGTAGCTACAATGAGCAGTTCTTC. This translates into CASSLTSSYNEQFF.